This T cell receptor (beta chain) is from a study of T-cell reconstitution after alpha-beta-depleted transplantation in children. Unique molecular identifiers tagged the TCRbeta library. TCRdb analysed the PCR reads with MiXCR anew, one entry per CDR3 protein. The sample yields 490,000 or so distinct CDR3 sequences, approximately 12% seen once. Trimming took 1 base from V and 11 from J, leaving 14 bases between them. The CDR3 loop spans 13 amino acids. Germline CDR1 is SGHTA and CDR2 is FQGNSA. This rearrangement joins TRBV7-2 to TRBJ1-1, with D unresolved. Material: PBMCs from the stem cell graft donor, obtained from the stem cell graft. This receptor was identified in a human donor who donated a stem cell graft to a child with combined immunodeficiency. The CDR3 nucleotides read TGTGCCAGCAGCTTAGGAAGGGCCGCCTGGGCTTTCTTT. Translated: CASSLGRAAWAFF.